The T cell receptor beta chain under discussion was sequenced for a study of CD8+CD57+ T cells in acquired aplastic anemia. This clonotype was seen repeatedly, ten times or more. Both TCR beta VDJ combination and CDR3 sequence profiling were carried out. Genomic DNA was the template for this profiling. From the reads, TCRdb called clonotypes with MiXCR, one entry per CDR3 protein. There are over 150,000 distinct CDR3 sequences in the sample; less than 60% occur only once, and less than 15% lies in the top ten. Germline lookup yields CDR1 LNHDA and CDR2 SQIVND (reference sequence). Deletions cut 2 bases from V and 8 bases from J, with 12 bases between. The CDR3 consists of 13 residues. Patients sequenced had flow cytometry evidence of CD8+CD57+ cell expansion.

The chain couples TRBV19 to TRBJ1-1; weak D call: TRBD1 (6 bases). The TCR was taken from a human donor with aplastic anemia. Sequencing was carried out using sorted CD4+, CD8+, or CD8+CD57+ T cells (not recorded which) from PBMCs. DNA of the CDR3: TGTGCCAGTAGTATAACAGGTGGACAGGAAGCTTTCTTT. Translated: CASSITGGQEAFF.